This T cell receptor beta chain was retrieved from a study of CD8 T cells in ankylosing spondylitis. Whole-study findings and limits: Matched ankylosing spondylitis synovial fluid reportedly contained a significantly enriched population of disease-linked clones. Ankylosing spondylitis blood seemed to carry a telltale TCR beta motif made of fewer than ten highly homologous variants.

There are many counts of this clonotype. Its specificity is unknown. The germline gives CDR1 DFQATT, CDR2 SNEGSKA (reference sequence). The CDR3 totals 13 residues. The junction had 9 bases not matched to a gene; V was cut back by 6 bases and J by 7 bases. Quantitative molecular-barcoded 5'-RACE generated the TCR beta libraries. TCRdb processed the 5' RACE reads anew with MiXCR; each CDR3 protein has one entry. In the table there are around 130,000 distinct CDR3 sequences, around 13% of which are singletons. This receptor was taken from a female donor with ankylosing spondylitis or in good health (not recorded which). Sequencing was performed on blood, either unsorted or a sorted T cell fraction (not recorded which). The chain links TRBV20-1 to TRBJ1-5, with 7 nucleotides matching TRBD1. CDR3 loop: CSANTGVRQPQHF. The CDR3 nucleotides read TGCAGTGCAAATACAGGGGTTAGGCAGCCCCAGCATTTT.